This T cell receptor (beta chain) was captured by sequencing in a study of PD-1 blockade in classical Hodgkin lymphoma (dated by TCRdb to 2018 to 2021). As for the study more broadly: Nivolumab dosing was 3 mg/kg intravenously every 2 weeks, continuing until either disease progression or unacceptable toxicity. The study used TCR beta sequencing and CyTOF to define a peripheral blood immune signature of response to PD-1 blockade in classical Hodgkin lymphoma.

What the work shows at the level of the full study, not this receptor alone: CD4+ but not CD8+ TCR diversity rose significantly by C4D1 (p=0.0027 vs p=0.16), most apparent in complete responders (p=0.02). Trial patients achieving complete response had baseline diversity similar to newly diagnosed patients, whereas partial responders and progressors had significantly lower diversity. Only a single clinical trial cohort was studied, and what caused the repertoire differences, possibly disease activity or prior therapy, remained undefined. Baseline TCR diversity was reported to be lower in newly diagnosed patients than in healthy donors, and even lower in relapsed/refractory patients. Patients starting nivolumab less than 1 year after ASCT had lower diversity and were excluded from later analyses to avoid confounding by immune reconstitution.

A remark on this clone: There is no known antigen for this receptor. No much larger clone exists at a distance of one base, and base qualities are not known.

Spanning cysteine to phenylalanine, the CDR3 consists of 17 amino acids. The kept DNA is CDR3 alone, 51 bases in frame from the first base. Trimming at the junction amounts to 4 bases on V and 7 bases on J, and the germline ends lie 22 bases apart. CDR1 and CDR2 are read off the germline V gene (reference sequence) as LNHDA and SQIVND. Genomic DNA was extracted with the Qiagen DNeasy kit from unsorted PBMCs and from negatively selected CD4+ and CD8+ fractions. TCR beta CDR3 regions were amplified by immunoSEQ multiplex PCR using primers annealing to V and J segments. Amplification bias was minimized using a synthetic immune receptor repertoire, and residual bias was removed computationally after sequencing. The study's own analysis went as follows. Repertoire diversity was quantified as the Shannon entropy index using custom Python scripts. The unsorted, CD4+ and CD8+ repertoires were each analyzed separately, with the exception of combined analyses, where CD4+ and CD8+ sequences were merged in silico. A clone counted as expanded when the clone's frequency after treatment rose at least 2-fold relative to C1D1, and clones undetected at baseline were given a pseudocount of 0.5. Clones with 0 or 1 copy at C1D1 were classified as singleton clones, and clones with 2 or more copies were classified as non-singleton clones. Clones expanded in unsorted samples were annotated as CD4+, CD8+ or unknown by matching protein sequences in sorted samples from the same patient. Wilcoxon tests on paired samples were used to test changes in diversity from C1D1 to C4D1. This is the immuneACCESS table as TCRdb keeps it, with only in-frame sequences that have V and J called. A part of the clones is gone; compared with another copy, unresolved V genes explain less than half, and the rest is unexplained. Clone size and V and J calls were adopted from that table, with D and trimming inferred from the DNA. This sample comprises around 30,000 clones, around 77% of them detected only once. Roughly 17% of the sample is taken by the ten largest.

This sample's time point label indicates: cycle 4 day 1 (C4D1), after 6 weeks of nivolumab. All trial patients had relapsed after autologous stem cell transplantation, with cohorts A, B and C differing in prior brentuximab vedotin exposure. The trial cohort was composed of about 54 patients with relapsed/refractory classical Hodgkin lymphoma, for whom complete response, partial response or progressive disease was recorded as best overall response. Trial patients were treated with single-agent nivolumab in the multi-cohort phase II CheckMate 205 trial. Best overall response was determined by an independent review committee according to the 2007 International Working Group response criteria. PBMCs from the trial were collected at three points: immediately before nivolumab initiation (C1D1), and during therapy at cycle 2 day 1 and cycle 4 day 1. Peripheral blood was collected in 8 mL Vacutainer Cell Preparation Tubes, from which PBMCs were isolated by centrifugation and then cryopreserved.

This receptor chain uses TRBV19 and TRBJ2-2; TRBD2 might be the D gene, on 6 matching bases. The clonotype comes from a human donor with classical Hodgkin lymphoma. The starting material was peripheral blood mononuclear cells (PBMCs), obtained before the fourth cycle of nivolumab. Read as DNA, the sequence is TGTGCCAGTAGTAAGAAAGCACCGGGGGTCGCGAGCGGGGAGCTGTTTTTT. This yields the protein CASSKKAPGVASGELFF.